The 4 T cell receptor beta chains reported below all come from one sample, sequenced in a study of T cell repertoires in aging, cancer and after chemotherapy. The template was genomic DNA from peripheral blood, not RNA. Multiplex touch-down PCR with TRB-A/B primers amplified rearranged V-D-J TRB sequences. TCRdb re-derived calls from the multiplex PCR reads in MiXCR, one entry per CDR3 protein. The sample has 1,500 to 2,000 distinct CDR3 sequences; more than 50% are singletons. Sequencing was performed on blood. The receptors were gathered from a human donor with a blood cancer.

This rearrangement joins TRBV12-3 or TRBV12-4 to TRBJ2-3; maybe TRBD1 (5 bases). The CDR3 covers 15 residues. V was trimmed by 3 bases and J by 5 bases, leaving 15 bases between them. The CDR3 nucleotides are TGTGCCAGCAGTTTCTGGGGCACTTCGGGAGATACGCAGTATTTT. Residues: CASSFWGTSGDTQYF.

This rearrangement joins TRBV5-6 to TRBJ2-7, with D possibly TRBD1 on 5 matching bases. CDR1 and CDR2 from the germline V gene are SGHDT and YYEEEE. The CDR3 runs to 12 residues. V lost 3 bases to trimming and J lost 2 bases, with 6 bases between them. CDR3: CASSYRPYEQYF. For the CDR3, the DNA is TGTGCCAGCAGCTACAGGCCCTACGAGCAGTACTTC. Full variable domain (rest looked up from reference TRBV5-6 and TRBJ2-7): DAGVTQSPTHLIKTRGQQVTLRCSPKSGHDTVSWYQQALGQGPQFIFQYYEEEERQRGNFPDRFSGHQFPNYSSELNVNALLLGDSALYLCASSYRPYEQYFGPGTRLTVT.

This chain connects TRBV12-3 or TRBV12-4 to TRBJ2-7; 8 bases fit TRBD2. The V gene end was trimmed by 6 bases and the J gene end by 6 bases; junction bases not matched to a gene: 7. The CDR3 has 13 amino acids. The CDR3: CASSLGTSSEQYF. In DNA form, the CDR3 reads TGTGCCAGCAGCCTAGGGACTAGTTCCGAGCAGTACTTC.

This chain connects TRBV11-3 to TRBJ2-2; D remains ambiguous. Between the trimmed V and J ends, which lost 2 bases and 4 bases, there was a span of 14 bases. The CDR3 loop spans 16 amino acids. Germline V gene data show CDR1 as SGHNT and CDR2 as YENEEA. CDR3 bases: TGTGCCAGCAGCTTAAGGGCTAGTAGAGGCACCGGGGAGCTGTTTTTT. Residues: CASSLRASRGTGELFF.